This TCR beta chain was recovered during a study of cytomegalovirus exposure and HLA in healthy donors. Study overall: Earlier sequencing of some 170 million T cells yielded fewer than 140 million unique TCR beta sequences. Overall study results and limits: From TCR beta sequences, most subjects' HLA-A and HLA-B alleles were reportedly predicted accurately.

The V end lost 5 bases, the J end lost 0 bases, and 8 bases lay between the germline ends. The CDR3 is 14 amino acids. CDR1 and CDR2 from the germline V gene are MNHNY and SVGAGI (reference sequence). The study ran its PCR with 60 Vbeta and 13 Jbeta primers. Study processing details: Unique TCR beta chains totaled 65 million to 95 million in a later count, with roughly 12 million of them shared. Some clones are missing from TCRdb's copy, which holds only in-frame ones; the method was immunoSEQ multiplex PCR. Clone size and the V and J calls come from that table; the DNA yielded D and trimming. The sample lists roughly 120,000 clones, 67% occurring once. Concerning this clone itself: Its antigen is not identified.

The clonotype originates from a man between 18 and 35 years old in good health and CMV-seropositive. The sequencing input was PBMCs. The V call is TRBV6-6, the J call TRBJ1-3; tentative D call: TRBD1 (5 bases). CDR3 coding DNA: TGTGCCAGCAGTCCAGGGAACTCTGGAAACACCATATATTTT. It yields the protein CASSPGNSGNTIYF.